This T cell receptor beta chain originates from a study of patients with pleural tuberculosis. This CDR3 has 14 residues. The V end was cut by 6 bases, the J end by 1 base, with 13 bases between. Per germline, CDR1 MNHNS and CDR2 SASEGT. One entry per CDR3 protein results from TCRdb running MiXCR on the reads. The sample shows under 55,000 distinct CDR3 sequences, approximately 7.9% of them seen only once. This clonotype was recorded at least ten times. This receptor was identified in a human donor with pleural tuberculosis. The J gene is TRBJ2-7, the V gene TRBV6-1; weak D call: TRBD2 (6 bases). CDR3 bases: TGTGCCAGCAGACTCCGGGACTCTTCCTACGAGCAGTACGTC. Protein: CASRLRDSSYEQYV.